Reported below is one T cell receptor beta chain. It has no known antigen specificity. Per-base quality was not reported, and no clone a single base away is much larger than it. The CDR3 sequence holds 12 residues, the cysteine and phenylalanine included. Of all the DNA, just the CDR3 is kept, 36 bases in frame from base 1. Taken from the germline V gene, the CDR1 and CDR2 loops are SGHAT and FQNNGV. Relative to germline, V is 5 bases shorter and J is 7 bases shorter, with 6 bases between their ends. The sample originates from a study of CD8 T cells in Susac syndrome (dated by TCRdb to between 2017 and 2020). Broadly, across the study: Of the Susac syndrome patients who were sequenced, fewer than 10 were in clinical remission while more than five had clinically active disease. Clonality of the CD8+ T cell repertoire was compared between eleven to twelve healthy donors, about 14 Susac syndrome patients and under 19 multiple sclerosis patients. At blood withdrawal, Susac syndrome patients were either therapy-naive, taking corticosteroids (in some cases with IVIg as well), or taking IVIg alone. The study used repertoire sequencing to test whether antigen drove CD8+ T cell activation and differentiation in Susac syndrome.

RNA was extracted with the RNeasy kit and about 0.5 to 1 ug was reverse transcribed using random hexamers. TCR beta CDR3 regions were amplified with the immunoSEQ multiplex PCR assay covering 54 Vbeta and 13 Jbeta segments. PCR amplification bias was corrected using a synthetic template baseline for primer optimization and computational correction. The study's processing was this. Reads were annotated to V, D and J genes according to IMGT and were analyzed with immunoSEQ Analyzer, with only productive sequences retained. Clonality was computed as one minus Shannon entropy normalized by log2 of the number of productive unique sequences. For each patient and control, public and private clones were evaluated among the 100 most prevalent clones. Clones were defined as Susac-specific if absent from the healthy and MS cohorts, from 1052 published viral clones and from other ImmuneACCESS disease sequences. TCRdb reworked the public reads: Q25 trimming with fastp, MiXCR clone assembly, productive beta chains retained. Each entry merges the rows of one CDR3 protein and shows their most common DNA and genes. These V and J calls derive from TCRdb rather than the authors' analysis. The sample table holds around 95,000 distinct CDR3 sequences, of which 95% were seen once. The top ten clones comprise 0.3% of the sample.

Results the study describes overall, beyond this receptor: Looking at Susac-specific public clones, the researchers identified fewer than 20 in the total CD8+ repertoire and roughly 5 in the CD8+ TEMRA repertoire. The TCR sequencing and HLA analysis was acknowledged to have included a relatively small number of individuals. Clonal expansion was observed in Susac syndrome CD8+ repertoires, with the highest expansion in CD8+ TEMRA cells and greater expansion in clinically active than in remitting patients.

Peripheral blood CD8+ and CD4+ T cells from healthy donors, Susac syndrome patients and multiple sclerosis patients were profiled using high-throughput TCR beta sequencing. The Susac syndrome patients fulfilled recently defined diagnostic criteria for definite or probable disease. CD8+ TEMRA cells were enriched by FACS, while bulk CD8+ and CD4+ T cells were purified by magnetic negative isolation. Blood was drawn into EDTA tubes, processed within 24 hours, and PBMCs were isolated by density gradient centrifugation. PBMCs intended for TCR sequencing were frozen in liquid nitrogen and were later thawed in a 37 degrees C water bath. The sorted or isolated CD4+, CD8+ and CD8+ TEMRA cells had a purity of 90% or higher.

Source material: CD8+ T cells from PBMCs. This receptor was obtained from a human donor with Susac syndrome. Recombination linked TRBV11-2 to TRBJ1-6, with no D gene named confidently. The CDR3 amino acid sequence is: CASSPRNSPLHF. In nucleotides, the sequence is TGTGCCAGCAGCCCAAGGAATTCACCCCTCCACTTT.